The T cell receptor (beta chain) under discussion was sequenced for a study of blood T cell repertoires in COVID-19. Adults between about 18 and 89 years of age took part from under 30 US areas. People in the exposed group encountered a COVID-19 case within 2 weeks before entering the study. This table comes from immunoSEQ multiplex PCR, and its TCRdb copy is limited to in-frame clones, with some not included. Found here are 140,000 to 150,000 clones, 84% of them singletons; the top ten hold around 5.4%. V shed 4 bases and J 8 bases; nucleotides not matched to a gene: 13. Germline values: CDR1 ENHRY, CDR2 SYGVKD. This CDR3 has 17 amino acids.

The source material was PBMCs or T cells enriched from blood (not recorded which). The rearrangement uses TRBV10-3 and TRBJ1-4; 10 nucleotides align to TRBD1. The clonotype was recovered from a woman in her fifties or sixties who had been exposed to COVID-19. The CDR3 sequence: CAISGGQGGPQGEKLFF. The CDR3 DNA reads TGTGCCATCAGTGGAGGACAGGGGGGCCCCCAAGGCGAAAAACTGTTTTTT.